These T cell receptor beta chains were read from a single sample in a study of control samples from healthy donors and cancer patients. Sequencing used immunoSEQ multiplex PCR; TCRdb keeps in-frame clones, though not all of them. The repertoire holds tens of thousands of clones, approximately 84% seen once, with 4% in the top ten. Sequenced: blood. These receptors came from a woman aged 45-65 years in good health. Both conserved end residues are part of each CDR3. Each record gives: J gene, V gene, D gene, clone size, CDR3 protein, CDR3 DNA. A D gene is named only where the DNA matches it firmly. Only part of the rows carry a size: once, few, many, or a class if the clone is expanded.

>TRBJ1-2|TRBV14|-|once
CASSRSRLGYTF
TGTGCCAGCAGCCGATCCCGGCTTGGCTACACCTTC
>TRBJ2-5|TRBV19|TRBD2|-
CASAGGTVETQYF
TGTGCCAGTGCGGGGGGGACGGTGGAGACCCAGTACTTC
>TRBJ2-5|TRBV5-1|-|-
CASSLEFGPGETQYF
TGCGCCAGCAGCTTGGAATTCGGCCCAGGAGAGACCCAGTACTTC
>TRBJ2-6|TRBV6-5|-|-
CASSPLRGANVLTF
TGTGCCAGCAGTCCCTTGAGGGGGGCCAACGTCCTGACTTTC
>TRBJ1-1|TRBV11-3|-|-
CASSPGRETEAFF
TGTGCCAGCAGCCCGGGACGAGAGACTGAAGCTTTCTTT
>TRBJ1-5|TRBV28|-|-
CASSLSEAFQPQHF
TGTGCCAGCAGCCTATCCGAGGCGTTTCAGCCCCAGCATTTT
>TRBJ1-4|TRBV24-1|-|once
CATSETGTPSGKLFF
TGTGCCACCAGTGAAACCGGGACTCCGTCGGGAAAACTGTTTTTT
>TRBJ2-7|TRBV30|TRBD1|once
CAWSRDRFAYEQYF
TGTGCCTGGAGTAGGGACAGGTTCGCCTACGAGCAGTACTTC
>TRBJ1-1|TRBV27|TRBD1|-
CASGGQLYTEAFF
TGTGCCAGCGGGGGACAGCTTTACACTGAAGCTTTCTTT
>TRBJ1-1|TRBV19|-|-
CASSIDLTNTEAFF
TGTGCCAGTAGTATAGATCTCACGAACACTGAAGCTTTCTTT
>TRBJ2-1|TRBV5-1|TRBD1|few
CASSWGTGSPGTMEQFF
TGCGCCAGCAGCTGGGGGACAGGGAGCCCAGGAACAATGGAGCAGTTCTTC
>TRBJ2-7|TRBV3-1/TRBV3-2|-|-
CASSPAGTRHYEQYF
TGTGCCAGCAGCCCAGCCGGGACTCGACACTACGAGCAGTACTTC
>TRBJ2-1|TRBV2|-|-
CASSAAVYNEQFF
TGTGCCAGCAGCGCCGCGGTATACAATGAGCAGTTCTTC
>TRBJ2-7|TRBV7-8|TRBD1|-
CASSLATGQYEQYF
TGTGCCAGCAGCTTAGCGACAGGGCAATACGAGCAGTACTTC
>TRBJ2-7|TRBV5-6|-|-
CASSLALLSYEQYF
TGTGCCAGCAGCTTGGCGTTGCTCAGTTACGAGCAGTACTTC
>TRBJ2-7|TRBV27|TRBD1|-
CASSLTGGSGEQYF
TGTGCCAGCAGTTTGACAGGGGGCTCGGGGGAGCAGTACTTC